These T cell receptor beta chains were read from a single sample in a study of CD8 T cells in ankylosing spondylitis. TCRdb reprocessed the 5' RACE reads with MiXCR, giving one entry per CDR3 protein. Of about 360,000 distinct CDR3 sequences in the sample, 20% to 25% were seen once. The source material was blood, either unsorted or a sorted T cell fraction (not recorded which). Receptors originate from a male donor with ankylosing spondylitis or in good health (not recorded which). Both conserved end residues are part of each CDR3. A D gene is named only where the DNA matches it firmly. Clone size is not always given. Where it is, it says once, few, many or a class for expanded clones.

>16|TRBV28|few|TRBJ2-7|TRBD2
CASSLPTSGAPYEQYF
TGTGCCAGCAGTTTACCGACTAGCGGGGCGCCCTACGAGCAGTACTTC
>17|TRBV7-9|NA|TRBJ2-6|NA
CASSPWTVSSGANVLTF
TGTGCCAGCAGCCCATGGACCGTCAGCTCTGGGGCCAACGTCCTGACTTTC
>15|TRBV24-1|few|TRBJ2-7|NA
CATSDLDPSSYEQYF
TGTGCCACCAGTGATTTGGACCCTTCCTCCTACGAGCAGTACTTC
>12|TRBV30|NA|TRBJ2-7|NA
CAWSQDSYEQYF
TGTGCCTGGAGTCAAGACTCGTACGAGCAGTACTTC
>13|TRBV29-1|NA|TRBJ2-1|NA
CSARRELYNEQFF
TGCAGCGCGAGGCGAGAACTCTACAATGAGCAGTTCTTC
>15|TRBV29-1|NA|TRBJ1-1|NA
CSVASGVQMDTEAFF
TGCAGCGTTGCCTCCGGGGTACAGATGGACACTGAAGCTTTCTTT
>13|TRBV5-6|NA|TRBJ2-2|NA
CASSLSYPGELFF
TGTGCCAGCAGCTTGTCCTACCCCGGGGAGCTGTTTTTT
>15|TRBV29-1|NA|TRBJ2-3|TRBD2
CSAIWDYRTTDTQYF
TGCAGCGCTATCTGGGACTACCGTACCACAGATACGCAGTATTTT
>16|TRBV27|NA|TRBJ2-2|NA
CASSYPSARNTGELFF
TGTGCCAGCAGCTACCCCTCAGCTAGGAACACCGGGGAGCTGTTTTTT
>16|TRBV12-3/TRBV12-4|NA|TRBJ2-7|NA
CASSLAYGTGGGVQYF
TGTGCCAGCAGTTTAGCGTACGGAACAGGTGGAGGGGTGCAGTACTTC
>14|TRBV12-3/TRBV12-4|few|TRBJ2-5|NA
CASSWTSTQETQYF
TGTGCCAGCAGTTGGACCTCGACCCAAGAGACCCAGTACTTC
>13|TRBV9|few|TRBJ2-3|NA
CASSVDAPDTQYF
TGTGCCAGCAGCGTAGACGCACCAGATACGCAGTATTTT
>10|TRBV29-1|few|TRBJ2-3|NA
CSVEGDTQYF
TGCAGCGTTGAGGGGGATACGCAGTATTTT
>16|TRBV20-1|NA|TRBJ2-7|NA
CSARDLMGSSLYEQYF
TGCAGTGCTAGAGATCTTATGGGATCCTCCCTCTACGAGCAGTACTTC
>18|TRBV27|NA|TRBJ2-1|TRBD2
CASSSGTSGGPSYNEQFF
TGTGCCAGCAGTTCGGGGACTAGCGGGGGGCCCTCCTACAATGAGCAGTTCTTC
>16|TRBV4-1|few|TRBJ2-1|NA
CASSLLDYPSDNEQFF
TGCGCCAGCAGCCTACTGGACTACCCTTCGGACAATGAGCAGTTCTTC
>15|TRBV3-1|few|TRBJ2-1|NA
CASSPRLHPADEQFF
TGTGCCAGCAGCCCTAGGCTCCACCCAGCGGATGAGCAGTTCTTC
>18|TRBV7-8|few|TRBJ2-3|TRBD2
CASSFRLAGVQRGDTQYF
TGTGCCAGCAGCTTTCGGCTAGCGGGGGTTCAACGAGGAGATACGCAGTATTTT
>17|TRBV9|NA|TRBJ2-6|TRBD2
CASSGLAGVSGANVLTF
TGTGCCAGCAGCGGCCTAGCGGGAGTCTCTGGGGCCAACGTCCTGACTTTC
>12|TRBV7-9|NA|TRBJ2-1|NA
CVTGRSYNEQFF
TGTGTCACGGGGAGATCCTACAATGAGCAGTTCTTC
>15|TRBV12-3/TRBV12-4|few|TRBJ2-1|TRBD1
CASREGQGVHNEQFF
TGTGCCAGCAGAGAGGGACAGGGGGTCCACAATGAGCAGTTCTTC
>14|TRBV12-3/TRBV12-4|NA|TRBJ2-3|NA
CATSPFRGTDTQYF
TGTGCCACCAGCCCCTTTAGGGGGACAGATACGCAGTATTTT
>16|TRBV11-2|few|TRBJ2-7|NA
CASSLLGGQYEYEQYF
TGTGCCAGCAGCTTACTCGGTGGCCAGTACGAGTACGAGCAGTACTTC
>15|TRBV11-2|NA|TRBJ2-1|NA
CASSLDLAGLGEQFF
TGTGCCAGCAGCTTAGATCTCGCGGGCTTGGGTGAGCAGTTCTTC
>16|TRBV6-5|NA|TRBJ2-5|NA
CASSYSVADLQETQYF
TGTGCCAGCAGTTACTCGGTTGCAGATCTTCAAGAGACCCAGTACTTC
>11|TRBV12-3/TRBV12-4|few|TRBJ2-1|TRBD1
CASSTGQGQFF
TGTGCCAGCAGTACTGGACAGGGGCAGTTCTTC
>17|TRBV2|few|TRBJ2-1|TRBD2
CASSSGTSGGGYNEQFF
TGTGCCAGCAGCTCCGGGACTAGCGGGGGGGGCTACAATGAGCAGTTCTTC
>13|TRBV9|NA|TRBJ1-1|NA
CASSGVGDTEAFF
TGTGCCAGCAGCGGAGTGGGGGACACTGAAGCTTTCTTT
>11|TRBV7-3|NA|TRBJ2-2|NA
CATRGPGELFF
TGTGCCACCCGAGGCCCCGGGGAGCTGTTTTTT
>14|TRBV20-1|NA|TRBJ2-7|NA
CSARFPPRPYEQYF
TGCAGTGCTAGATTCCCCCCCCGGCCCTACGAGCAGTACTTC
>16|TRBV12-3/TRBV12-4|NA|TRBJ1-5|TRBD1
CASSLWVTGGNQPQHF
TGTGCCAGCAGTTTGTGGGTGACAGGGGGCAATCAGCCCCAGCATTTT
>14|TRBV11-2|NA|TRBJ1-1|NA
CASRSSRGNTEAFF
TGTGCCAGCAGAAGCAGCAGGGGGAACACTGAAGCTTTCTTT
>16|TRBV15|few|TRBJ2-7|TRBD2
CATTDFLAGGPYEQYF
TGTGCCACCACCGACTTCCTTGCGGGGGGACCCTACGAGCAGTACTTC
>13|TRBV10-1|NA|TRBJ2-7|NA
CASSEGGIDEQYF
TGCGCCAGCAGTGAAGGAGGTATCGACGAGCAGTACTTC
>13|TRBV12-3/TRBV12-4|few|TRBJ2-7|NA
CASSSGRAVEQYF
TGTGCCAGCAGTTCTGGCAGGGCGGTTGAGCAGTACTTC
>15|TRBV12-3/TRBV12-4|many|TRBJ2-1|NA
CASSFFGQGNNEQFF
TGTGCCAGCAGTTTTTTTGGCCAGGGGAATAATGAGCAGTTCTTC
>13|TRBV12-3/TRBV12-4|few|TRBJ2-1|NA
CASGGSGDNEQFF
TGTGCCAGCGGTGGATCGGGGGACAATGAGCAGTTCTTC
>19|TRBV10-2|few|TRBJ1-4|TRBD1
CASSESQYRTGEYQEKLFF
TGCGCCAGCAGCGAATCCCAATATCGGACAGGCGAATATCAGGAAAAACTGTTTTTT
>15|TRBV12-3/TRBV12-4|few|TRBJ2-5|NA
CASSLGVAPQETQYF
TGTGCCAGCAGTTTGGGGGTAGCCCCACAAGAGACCCAGTACTTC
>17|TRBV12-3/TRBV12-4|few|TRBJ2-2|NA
CASSWPGPNANTGELFF
TGTGCCAGCAGTTGGCCCGGACCAAACGCGAACACCGGGGAGCTGTTTTTT
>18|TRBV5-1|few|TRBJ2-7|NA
CASTQGQPYQLSSYEQYF
TGCGCCAGCACCCAGGGCCAGCCGTATCAACTAAGCTCCTACGAGCAGTACTTC
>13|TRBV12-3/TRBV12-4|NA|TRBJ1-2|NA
CASSSPTNYGYTF
TGTGCCAGCAGTTCCCCCACTAACTATGGCTACACCTTC
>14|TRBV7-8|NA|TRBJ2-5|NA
CASSSLPGAETQYF
TGTGCCAGCAGCTCACTTCCGGGGGCTGAGACCCAGTACTTC
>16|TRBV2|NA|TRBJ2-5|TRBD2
CASSERLAGGQETQYF
TGTGCCAGCAGTGAAAGGCTAGCGGGGGGCCAAGAGACCCAGTACTTC
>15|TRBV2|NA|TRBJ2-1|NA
CASSEEGRWGNEQFF
TGTGCCAGCAGCGAGGAAGGGCGCTGGGGCAATGAGCAGTTCTTC
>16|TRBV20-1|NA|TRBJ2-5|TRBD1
CSARDYQDRVQETQYF
TGCAGTGCTAGAGACTACCAAGACAGGGTCCAAGAGACCCAGTACTTC
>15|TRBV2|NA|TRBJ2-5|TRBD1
CASSEGTATQETQYF
TGTGCCAGCAGCGAAGGGACAGCCACCCAAGAGACCCAGTACTTC
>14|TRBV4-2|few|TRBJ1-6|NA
CASSQGQPDSPLHF
TGTGCCAGCAGCCAAGGACAGCCGGATTCACCCCTCCACTTT
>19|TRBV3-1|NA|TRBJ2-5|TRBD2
CASSNPGLAGGRYQETQYF
TGTGCCAGCAGCAACCCGGGACTAGCGGGGGGCCGGTACCAAGAGACCCAGTACTTC
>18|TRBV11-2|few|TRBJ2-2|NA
CASSLGPLRQLSTGELFF
TGTGCCAGCAGCTTAGGCCCTCTAAGACAGCTCTCCACCGGGGAGCTGTTTTTT
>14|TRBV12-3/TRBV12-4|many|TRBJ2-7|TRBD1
CASSLGPGTVEQYF
TGTGCCAGCAGTTTGGGCCCGGGGACAGTCGAGCAGTACTTC
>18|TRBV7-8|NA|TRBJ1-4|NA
CASSSPAGAAQGNEKLFF
TGTGCCAGCAGCTCACCCGCGGGGGCCGCTCAGGGGAATGAAAAACTGTTTTTT
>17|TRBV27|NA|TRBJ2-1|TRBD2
CASSLWPFSGGAYEQFF
TGTGCCAGCAGTTTATGGCCTTTTAGCGGGGGGGCCTATGAGCAGTTCTTC
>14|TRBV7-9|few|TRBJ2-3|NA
CASSARDRADTQYF
TGTGCCAGCAGCGCCCGGGACCGAGCAGATACGCAGTATTTT
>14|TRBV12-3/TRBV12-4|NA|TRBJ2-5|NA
CASSETGPQETQYF
TGTGCCAGCAGTGAAACAGGCCCTCAAGAGACCCAGTACTTC